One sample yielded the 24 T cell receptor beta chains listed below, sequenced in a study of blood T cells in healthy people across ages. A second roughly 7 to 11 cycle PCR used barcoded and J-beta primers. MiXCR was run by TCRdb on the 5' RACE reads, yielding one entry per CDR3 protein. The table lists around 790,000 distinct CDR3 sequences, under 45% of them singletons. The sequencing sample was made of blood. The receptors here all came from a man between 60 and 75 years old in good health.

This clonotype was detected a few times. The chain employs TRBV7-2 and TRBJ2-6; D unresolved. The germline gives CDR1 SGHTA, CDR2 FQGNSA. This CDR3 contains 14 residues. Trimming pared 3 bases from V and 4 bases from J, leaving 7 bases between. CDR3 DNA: TGTGCCAGCAGCTTGGCTCCAGGGGCCAACGTCCTGACTTTC. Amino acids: CASSLAPGANVLTF.

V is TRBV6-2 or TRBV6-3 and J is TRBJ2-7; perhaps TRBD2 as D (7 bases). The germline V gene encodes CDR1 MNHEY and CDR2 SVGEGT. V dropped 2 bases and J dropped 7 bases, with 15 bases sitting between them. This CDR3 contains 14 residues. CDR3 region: CASSYAGGPVEQYF. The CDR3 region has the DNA TGTGCCAGCAGTTACGCCGGGGGGCCCGTGGAGCAGTACTTC.

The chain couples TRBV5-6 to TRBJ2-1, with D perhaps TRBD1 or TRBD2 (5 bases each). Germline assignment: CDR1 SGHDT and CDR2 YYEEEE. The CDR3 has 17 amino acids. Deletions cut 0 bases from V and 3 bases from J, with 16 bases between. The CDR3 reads CASSLGGRGGYYNEQFF. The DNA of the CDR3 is TGTGCCAGCAGCTTGGGTGGTCGGGGCGGCTACTACAATGAGCAGTTCTTC. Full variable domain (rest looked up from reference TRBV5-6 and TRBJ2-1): DAGVTQSPTHLIKTRGQQVTLRCSPKSGHDTVSWYQQALGQGPQFIFQYYEEEERQRGNFPDRFSGHQFPNYSSELNVNALLLGDSALYLCASSLGGRGGYYNEQFFGPGTRLTVL.

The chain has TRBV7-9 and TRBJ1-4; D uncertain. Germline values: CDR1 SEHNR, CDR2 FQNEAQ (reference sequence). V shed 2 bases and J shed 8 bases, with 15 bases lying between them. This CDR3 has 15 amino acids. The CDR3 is CASSLSSTAQEKLFF. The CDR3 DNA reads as TGTGCCAGCAGCTTATCGTCAACCGCCCAAGAAAAACTGTTTTTT.

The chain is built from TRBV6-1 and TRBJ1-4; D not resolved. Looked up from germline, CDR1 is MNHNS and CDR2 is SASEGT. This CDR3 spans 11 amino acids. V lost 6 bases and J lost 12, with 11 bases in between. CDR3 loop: CASRAGIELFF. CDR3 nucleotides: TGTGCCAGCAGGGCCGGGATCGAACTGTTTTTT.

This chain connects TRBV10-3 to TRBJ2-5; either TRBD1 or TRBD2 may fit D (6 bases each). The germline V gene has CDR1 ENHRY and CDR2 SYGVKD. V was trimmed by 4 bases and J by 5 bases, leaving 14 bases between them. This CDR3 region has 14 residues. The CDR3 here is CAISGGASLETQYF. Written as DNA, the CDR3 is TGTGCCATCAGTGGGGGGGCGAGTTTGGAGACCCAGTACTTC.

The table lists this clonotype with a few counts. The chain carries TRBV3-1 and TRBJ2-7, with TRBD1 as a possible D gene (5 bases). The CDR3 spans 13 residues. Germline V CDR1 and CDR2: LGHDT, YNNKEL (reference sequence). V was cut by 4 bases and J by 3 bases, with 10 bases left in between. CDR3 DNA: TGTGCCAGCAGCCCATTAGGGGACTACGAGCAGTACTTC. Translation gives CASSPLGDYEQYF.

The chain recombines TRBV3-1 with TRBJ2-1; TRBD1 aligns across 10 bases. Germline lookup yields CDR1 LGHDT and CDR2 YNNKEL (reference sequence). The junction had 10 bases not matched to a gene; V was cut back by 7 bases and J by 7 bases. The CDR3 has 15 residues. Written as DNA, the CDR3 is TGTGCCAGCAACTCCGGGACAGGGGTTCTGAATGAGCAGTTCTTC. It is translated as CASNSGTGVLNEQFF.

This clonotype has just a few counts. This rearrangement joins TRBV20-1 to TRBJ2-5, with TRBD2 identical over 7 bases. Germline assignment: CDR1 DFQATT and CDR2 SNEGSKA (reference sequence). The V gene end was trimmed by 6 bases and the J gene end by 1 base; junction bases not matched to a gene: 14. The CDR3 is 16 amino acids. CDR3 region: CSAKDVGRGTQETQYF. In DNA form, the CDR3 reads TGCAGTGCCAAAGATGTTGGGCGGGGGACCCAAGAGACCCAGTACTTC.

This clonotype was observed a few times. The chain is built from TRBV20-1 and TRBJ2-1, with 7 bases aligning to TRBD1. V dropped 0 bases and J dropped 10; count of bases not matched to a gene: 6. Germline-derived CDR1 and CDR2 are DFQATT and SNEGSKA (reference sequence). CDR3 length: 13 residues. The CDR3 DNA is TGCAGTGCTAGAGACACAGGGGTGGGGGAGCAGTTCTTC. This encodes CSARDTGVGEQFF.

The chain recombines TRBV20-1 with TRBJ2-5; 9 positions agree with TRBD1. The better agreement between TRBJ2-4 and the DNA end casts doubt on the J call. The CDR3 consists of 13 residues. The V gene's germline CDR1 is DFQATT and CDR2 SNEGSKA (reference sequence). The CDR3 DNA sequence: TGCAGTGCTAGAGGACAGGGGGAAAACATTCAGTACTTC. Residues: CSARGQGENIQYF.

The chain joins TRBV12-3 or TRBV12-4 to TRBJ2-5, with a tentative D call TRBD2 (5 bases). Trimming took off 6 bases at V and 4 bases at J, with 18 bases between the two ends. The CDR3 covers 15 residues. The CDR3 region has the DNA TGTGCCAGCAGGTGGGCTAGTGGAGGTCGAGAGACCCAGTACTTC. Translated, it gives CASRWASGGRETQYF.

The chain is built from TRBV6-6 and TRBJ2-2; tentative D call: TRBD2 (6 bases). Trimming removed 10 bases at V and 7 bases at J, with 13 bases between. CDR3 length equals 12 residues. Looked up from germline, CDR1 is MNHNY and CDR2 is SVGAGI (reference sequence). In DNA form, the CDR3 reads TGTGCCACCCCAACCGGGGGCGGGGAGCTGTTTTTT. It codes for CATPTGGGELFF.

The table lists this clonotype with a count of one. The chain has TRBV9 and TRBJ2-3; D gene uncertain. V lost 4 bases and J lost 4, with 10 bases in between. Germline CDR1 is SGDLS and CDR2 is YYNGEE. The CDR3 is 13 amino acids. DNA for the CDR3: TGTGCCAGCAGCCCCCCTAGTCCAGATACGCAGTATTTT. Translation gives CASSPPSPDTQYF.

CDR3: CASSSQANTGELFF. In nucleotides, the CDR3 is TGTGCCAGCAGCTCTCAAGCGAACACCGGGGAGCTGTTTTTT. The V call is TRBV11-2, the J call TRBJ2-2; unclear D gene. The CDR3 is made up of 14 amino acids. Trimming left V 4 bases short and J 0 bases short, with 6 bases between. CDR1 is SGHAT, CDR2 FQNNGV, per germline. Drawing the rest from reference TRBV11-2 and TRBJ2-2, the complete variable domain is EAGVAQSPRYKIIEKRQSVAFWCNPISGHATLYWYQQILGQGPKLLIQFQNNGVVDDSQLPKDRFSAERLKGVDSTLKIQPAKLEDSAVYLCASSSQANTGELFFGEGSRLTVL.

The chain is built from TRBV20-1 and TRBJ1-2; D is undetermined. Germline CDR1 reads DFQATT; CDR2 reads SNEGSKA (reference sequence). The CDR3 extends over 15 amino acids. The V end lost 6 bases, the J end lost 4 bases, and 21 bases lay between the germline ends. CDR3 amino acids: CSAELDGIGGYGYTF. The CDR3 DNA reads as TGCAGTGCCGAATTGGACGGGATAGGTGGCTATGGCTACACCTTC.

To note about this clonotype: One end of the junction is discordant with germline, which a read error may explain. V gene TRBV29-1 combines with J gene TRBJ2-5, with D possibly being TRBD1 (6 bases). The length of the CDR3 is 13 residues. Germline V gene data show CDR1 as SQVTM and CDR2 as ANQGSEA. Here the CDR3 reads CSAELGGLETQYF. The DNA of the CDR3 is TGCAGCGCTGAACTAGGGGGTTTGGAGACCCAGTACTTC.

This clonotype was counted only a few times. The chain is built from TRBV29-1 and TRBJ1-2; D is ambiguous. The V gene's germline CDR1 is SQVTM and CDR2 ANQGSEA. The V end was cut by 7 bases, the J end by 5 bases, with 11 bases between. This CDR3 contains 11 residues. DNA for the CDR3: TGCAGCGCTTCCACAATATATGGCTACACCTTC. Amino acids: CSASTIYGYTF.

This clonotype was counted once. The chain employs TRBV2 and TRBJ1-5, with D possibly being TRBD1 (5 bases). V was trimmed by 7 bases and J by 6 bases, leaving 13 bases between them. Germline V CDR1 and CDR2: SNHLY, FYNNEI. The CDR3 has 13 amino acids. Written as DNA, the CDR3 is TGTGCCAGCATCCAGGGCCTAGGTCAGCCCCAGCATTTT. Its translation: CASIQGLGQPQHF. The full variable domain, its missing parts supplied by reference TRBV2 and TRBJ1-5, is EPEVTQTPSHQVTQMGQEVILRCVPISNHLYFYWYRQILGQKVEFLVSFYNNEISEKSEIFDDQFSVERPDGSNFTLKIRSTKLEDSAMYFCASIQGLGQPQHFGDGTRLSIL.

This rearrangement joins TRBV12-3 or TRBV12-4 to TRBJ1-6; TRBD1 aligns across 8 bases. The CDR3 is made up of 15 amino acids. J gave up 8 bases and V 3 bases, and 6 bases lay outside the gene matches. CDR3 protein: CASSFSGQAYSPLHF. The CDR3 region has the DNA TGTGCCAGCAGTTTTTCGGGACAGGCGTATTCACCCCTCCACTTT.

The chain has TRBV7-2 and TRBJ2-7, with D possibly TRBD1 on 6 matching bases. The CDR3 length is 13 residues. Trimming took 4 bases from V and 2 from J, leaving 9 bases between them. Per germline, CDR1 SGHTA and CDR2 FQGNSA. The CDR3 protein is CASSYRAAYEQYF. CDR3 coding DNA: TGTGCCAGCAGCTACAGGGCTGCCTACGAGCAGTACTTC.

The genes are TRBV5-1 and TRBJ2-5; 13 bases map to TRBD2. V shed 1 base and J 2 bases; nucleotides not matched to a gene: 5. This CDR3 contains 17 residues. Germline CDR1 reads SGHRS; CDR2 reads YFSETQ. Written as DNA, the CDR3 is TGCGCCAGCAGCTTGCCCAAGACTAGCGGGGGGCAAGAGACCCAGTACTTC. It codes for CASSLPKTSGGQETQYF.

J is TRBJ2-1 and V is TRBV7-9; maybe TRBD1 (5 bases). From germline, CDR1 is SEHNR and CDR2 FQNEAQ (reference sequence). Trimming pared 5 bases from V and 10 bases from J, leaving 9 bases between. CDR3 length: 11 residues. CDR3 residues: CASSATAEQFF. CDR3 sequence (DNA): TGTGCCAGCAGCGCGACAGCCGAGCAGTTCTTC.

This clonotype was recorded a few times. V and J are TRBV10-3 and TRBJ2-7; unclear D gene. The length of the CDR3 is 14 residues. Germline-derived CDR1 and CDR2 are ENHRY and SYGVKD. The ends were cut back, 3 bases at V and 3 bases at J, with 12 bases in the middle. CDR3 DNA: TGTGCCATCAGTGAACCTGGACGGCTCTACGAGCAGTACTTC. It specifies CAISEPGRLYEQYF.